The 30 T cell receptor beta chains given below trace back to one sample, sequenced in a study of blood T cells in healthy people across ages. Through a sample-barcoded 5' primer and a J-beta primer mix, a second PCR was run for roughly 6 to 11 cycles. TCRdb called the 5' RACE reads again in MiXCR, with one record for every CDR3 protein. In the table there are approximately 790,000 distinct CDR3 sequences, roughly 60% of which are singletons. Sequences were obtained from blood. Every receptor here comes from a man younger than 45 in good health.

The V gene is TRBV4-1, the J gene TRBJ2-5, with unresolved D. CDR1 and CDR2 (germline): MGHRA, YSYEKL. This CDR3 contains 16 residues. V was trimmed by 4 bases and J by 0 bases, leaving 15 bases between them. The CDR3: CASSLRADPYQETQYF. CDR3 nucleotide sequence: TGCGCCAGCAGCCTCCGGGCAGACCCGTACCAAGAGACCCAGTACTTC.

The V call is TRBV20-1, the J call TRBJ2-1; D remains unclear. This CDR3 has 11 residues. CDR1 is DFQATT and CDR2 is SNEGSKA in the germline V gene (reference sequence). The DNA for the CDR3 is TGCACCCCTCGGCAGTTCAATGAGCAGTTCTTC. Residues: CTPRQFNEQFF.

This clonotype was recorded a few times. This chain uses TRBV6-2 or TRBV6-3 with TRBJ2-4; D remains ambiguous. The V gene lost 0 bases and the J gene lost 1 base, with 4 bases spanning the gap. Germline V CDR1 and CDR2: MNHEY, SVGEGT. The length of the CDR3 is 14 residues. CDR3 sequence reads: CASSYSAAKNIQYF. Here the CDR3 DNA reads TGTGCCAGCAGTTACTCGGCGGCCAAAAACATTCAGTACTTC.

This clonotype was seen repeatedly, ten times or more. This sequence joins TRBV4-2 and TRBJ2-1, with D uncertain. Trimming shortened V by 2 bases and J by 7 bases, and 6 bases separated the two germline ends. The V gene's germline CDR1 is LGHNA and CDR2 YNFKEQ. The CDR3 is 12 amino acids. CDR3 in amino acids: CASSQNRNEQFF. CDR3 sequence (DNA): TGTGCCAGCAGCCAAAACCGGAATGAGCAGTTCTTC.

CDR3 amino acids: CASSLDGQSNSPLHF. CDR3 nucleotides: TGTGCCAGCAGCTTAGATGGACAGTCTAATTCACCCCTCCACTTT. The chain employs TRBV7-8 and TRBJ1-6, with a weak D call TRBD1 (6 bases). The CDR3 spans 15 residues. The germline V gene encodes CDR1 SGHVS and CDR2 FQNEAQ. Trimming pared 1 base from V and 6 bases from J, leaving 10 bases between.

The chain is built from TRBV7-3 and TRBJ1-1; D may be TRBD1 (6 bases). V lost 5 bases and J 5 bases, leaving 15 bases between the germline ends. CDR3 length: 14 amino acids. The germline V gene encodes CDR1 SGHTA and CDR2 FQGTGA. CDR3 region: CASSEGVRGTEAFF. The DNA of the CDR3 is TGTGCCAGCAGCGAGGGGGTGAGAGGGACTGAAGCTTTCTTT.

This clonotype showed up just a few times. The rearrangement joins TRBV4-2 to TRBJ2-3; D uncertain. Between the trimmed V and J ends, which lost 1 base and 2 bases, there was a span of 10 bases. The CDR3 runs to 15 residues. Germline V gene data show CDR1 as LGHNA and CDR2 as YNFKEQ. The CDR3 spells CASSQGPRFTDTQYF. CDR3 nucleotide sequence: TGTGCCAGCAGCCAAGGTCCCAGATTCACAGATACGCAGTATTTT.

The chain links TRBV2 to TRBJ2-4; D remains ambiguous. The J call may be in error: the DNA end matches TRBJ2-5 better. The CDR3 is 13 residues long. Germline V gives CDR1 SNHLY, CDR2 FYNNEI. CDR3 sequence: CASSEVRQETQYF. CDR3 in DNA: TGTGCCAGCAGTGAAGTGCGGCAAGAGACCCAGTACTTC.

V usage is TRBV4-2 and J usage is TRBJ2-1; 7 bases agree with TRBD2. This CDR3 spans 17 amino acids. J lost 4 bases, V lost 0 bases, and 9 bases had no gene match. Germline CDR1 reads LGHNA; CDR2 reads YNFKEQ. The CDR3 DNA reads TGTGCCAGCAGCCAAGATCCCGCGGGGGTAATATACAATGAGCAGTTCTTC. Translating gives CASSQDPAGVIYNEQFF.

The chain carries TRBV5-1 and TRBJ2-1; maybe TRBD1 (6 bases). V was pared by 4 bases and J by 10 bases, with 18 bases between. The CDR3 has 14 residues. CDR1 is SGHRS, CDR2 YFSETQ, per germline. CDR3 protein: CASSPGTNSYEQFF. The CDR3 bases are TGCGCCAGCAGCCCCGGGACAAACTCCTACGAGCAGTTCTTC.

This clonotype was counted at least ten times. This sequence joins TRBV6-5 and TRBJ2-5; 7 bases line up with TRBD1. The CDR3 has 15 amino acids. Germline V gene lookup returns CDR1 MNHEY and CDR2 SVGAGI. The J segment lost 4 bases and the V segment lost 4 bases, leaving 9 bases of the junction unmatched. In DNA form, the CDR3 reads TGTGCCAGCAGTTTCCTGCGACAGGGAATAGAGACCCAGTACTTC. This codes for CASSFLRQGIETQYF.

This clonotype has at least ten counts. V is TRBV12-3 or TRBV12-4 and J is TRBJ2-2; no firm D call. The CDR3 extends over 11 amino acids. V lost 6 bases and J lost 5, with 4 bases in between. CDR3: CASSRTGELFF. The CDR3, as DNA: TGTGCCAGCAGCCGTACCGGGGAGCTGTTTTTT.

The V call is TRBV4-3, the J call TRBJ2-5, with D perhaps TRBD2 (6 bases). Germline V gene sequence: CDR1 LGHNA, CDR2 YSLEER. Trimming stripped 7 bases from V and 11 bases from J, with 29 bases between. The CDR3 runs to 16 residues. The CDR3 loop is CASTLSKTRPRDEQYF. The CDR3 DNA reads TGCGCCAGCACCCTTAGTAAGACTAGGCCTCGGGATGAGCAGTACTTC.

V gene TRBV25-1 combines with J gene TRBJ2-1, with D uncertain. This CDR3 region has 15 residues. V was trimmed by 1 base and J by 5 bases, leaving 12 bases between them. Germline V gene sequence: CDR1 MGHDK, CDR2 SYGVNS. Here the CDR3 reads CASSELPDVNNEQFF. The CDR3 nucleotides are TGTGCCAGCAGTGAATTACCGGACGTTAACAATGAGCAGTTCTTC.

This clonotype was recorded a few times. The rearrangement links TRBV2 to TRBJ2-1; perhaps D is TRBD1 or TRBD2 (6 bases each). Germline V lookup: CDR1 SNHLY, CDR2 FYNNEI. The CDR3 consists of 16 residues. The V end was cut by 6 bases, the J end by 15 bases, with 30 bases between. CDR3 region: CASRGGFRGSEGGLFF. The CDR3 DNA sequence: TGTGCCAGCAGAGGAGGGTTTCGGGGCTCGGAGGGGGGTCTGTTCTTC.

This chain connects TRBV7-9 to TRBJ2-1; no definite D call. The CDR3 sequence is 13 residues long. V was cut by 2 bases and J by 8 bases, with 10 bases left in between. Germline V CDR1 and CDR2: SEHNR, FQNEAQ (reference sequence). DNA for the CDR3: TGTGCCAGCAGCTTACAGCCTGGGTATGAGCAGTTCTTC. This sequence encodes CASSLQPGYEQFF.

In this sample, this clonotype turned up many times. The rearrangement uses TRBV11-3 and TRBJ2-1; 9 nucleotides align to TRBD1. CDR1 is SGHNT, CDR2 YENEEA, per germline. The junction had 9 bases not matched to a gene; V was cut back by 2 bases and J by 7 bases. This CDR3 is built from 16 residues. As DNA, the CDR3 is TGTGCCAGCAGCTTATACGGGACAGGGTTCGGAAATGAGCAGTTCTTC. This codes for CASSLYGTGFGNEQFF.

This clonotype was seen ten or more times. The chain links TRBV12-3 or TRBV12-4 to TRBJ2-5; D perhaps matches TRBD2 (5 bases). The germline V and J ends were trimmed by 2 bases and 2 bases, with 9 bases remaining between them. CDR3 length equals 14 residues. The CDR3, as DNA: TGTGCCAGCAGTTTATTGCGGGTTCAAGAGACCCAGTACTTC. Translating gives CASSLLRVQETQYF.

This clonotype was detected only once. For the CDR3, the DNA is TGCGCCAGCAGCCAAGAAGAGGGGAATCAGCCCCAGCATTTT. Translated, it gives CASSQEEGNQPQHF. The rearrangement uses TRBV4-1 and TRBJ1-5, with D possibly being TRBD1 (5 bases). Germline CDR1 and CDR2: MGHRA and YSYEKL. This CDR3 spans 14 amino acids. The ends were cut back, 0 bases at V and 4 bases at J, with 7 bases in the middle.

The chain recombines TRBV4-2 with TRBJ2-4; TRBD1 aligns across 8 bases. The assigned J gene may be wrong: the sequence end matches TRBJ2-7 better. This CDR3 region has 15 residues. CDR1 is LGHNA and CDR2 is YNFKEQ in the germline V gene. Here the CDR3 reads CASSHRTGRSYEQYF. DNA of the CDR3: TGTGCCAGCAGCCACAGGACAGGGCGATCCTACGAGCAGTACTTC.

The chain links TRBV7-2 to TRBJ2-7, with D possibly TRBD2 on 6 matching bases. This CDR3 has 13 residues. V shed 5 bases and J shed 5 bases, with 13 bases lying between them. Germline CDR1 and CDR2: SGHTA and FQGNSA. The CDR3 is CASSTRRRDEQYF. The CDR3, as DNA: TGTGCCAGCAGCACGAGGCGGAGGGACGAGCAGTACTTC.

The V and J genes are TRBV7-2 and TRBJ2-3, with 7 bases lining up with TRBD2. The CDR3 extends over 14 amino acids. Germline CDR1 is SGHTA and CDR2 is FQGNSA. V was clipped by 1 base and J by 4 bases; unmatched bases: 2. The CDR3 reads CASSLVLAADTQYF. For the CDR3, the DNA is TGTGCCAGCAGCTTAGTGCTAGCGGCAGATACGCAGTATTTT. The whole variable domain, filled in from reference TRBV7-2 and TRBJ2-3, reads GAGVSQSPSNKVTEKGKDVELRCDPISGHTALYWYRQSLGQGLEFLIYFQGNSAPDKSGLPSDRFSAERTGGSVSTLTIQRTQQEDSAVYLCASSLVLAADTQYFGPGTRLTVL.

The chain combines TRBV5-1 with TRBJ2-2, with no clear D. In germline, CDR1 is SGHRS, CDR2 YFSETQ. CDR3 length: 15 residues. V lost 0 bases to trimming and J lost 5 bases, with 11 bases between them. The CDR3 bases are TGCGCCAGCAGCTTGGAACGGACGACTACCGGGGAGCTGTTTTTT. Its protein product is CASSLERTTTGELFF.

CDR3 in amino acids: CSVEGAVSYEQYF. The CDR3 region has the DNA TGCAGCGTTGAAGGGGCAGTCTCCTACGAGCAGTACTTC. The chain joins TRBV29-1 to TRBJ2-7; the D is unclear. The germline gives CDR1 SQVTM, CDR2 ANQGSEA. Trimming shortened V by 1 base and J by 0 bases, and 7 bases separated the two germline ends. The CDR3 has 13 residues.

This clonotype has just one count. This chain connects TRBV7-9 to TRBJ2-4; D could derive from TRBD1 or TRBD2 (5 bases each). From germline, CDR1 is SEHNR and CDR2 FQNEAQ (reference sequence). The V end was cut by 5 bases, the J end by 3 bases, with 11 bases between. CDR3 length equals 14 residues. CDR3 nucleotide sequence: TGTGCCAGCAGCGGGGGACGGCACAAAAACATTCAGTACTTC. Its translation: CASSGGRHKNIQYF.

The chain uses TRBV3-1 and TRBJ2-3, with D hard to call. The CDR3 is 15 amino acids. Trimming cost V 2 bases and J 0 bases, with 9 bases left between them. Germline V gene lookup returns CDR1 LGHDT and CDR2 YNNKEL (reference sequence). CDR3 protein: CASSQLSGSTDTQYF. CDR3 DNA: TGTGCCAGCAGCCAATTAAGTGGTAGCACAGATACGCAGTATTTT.

V and J are TRBV7-3 and TRBJ2-5; D may be TRBD1 (6 bases). The CDR3 has 19 residues. The V end lost 2 bases, the J end lost 11 bases, and 33 bases lay between the germline ends. Germline lookup yields CDR1 SGHTA and CDR2 FQGTGA. CDR3 nucleotide sequence: TGTGCCAGCAGCTTACTTTTCCCCACGAACAGGGTATGGTCCAATGAGCAGTACTTC. The encoded protein is CASSLLFPTNRVWSNEQYF.

The chain links TRBV4-2 to TRBJ2-1; D is unclear. Germline CDR1 is LGHNA and CDR2 is YNFKEQ. V dropped 1 base and J dropped 3 bases, with 16 bases sitting between them. There are 17 residues in the CDR3. DNA of the CDR3: TGTGCCAGCAGCCAAGGGTGGTCACGGCGAAACTACAATGAGCAGTTCTTC. Its protein product is CASSQGWSRRNYNEQFF.

About this clonotype itself: A junction boundary mismatches the germline segment, possibly from a read error. This rearrangement joins TRBV10-3 to TRBJ2-1, with D tentatively TRBD1 (5 bases). Germline values: CDR1 ENHRY, CDR2 SYGVKD. There are 16 residues in the CDR3. CDR3 region: CAISDSTLNGANEQSF. As DNA, the CDR3 is TGTGCCATCAGTGACTCGACCTTAAATGGGGCCAATGAGCAGTCCTTC.

J is TRBJ2-5 and V is TRBV27; 10 bases match TRBD1. CDR3 length equals 17 residues. Losses at the gene ends were 3 bases for V and 2 bases for J; bases not matched to a gene: 9. CDR1 is MNHEY, CDR2 SMNVEV, per germline (reference sequence). CDR3 sequence (DNA): TGTGCCAGCAGTTTCGGGGTGACAGGGGGCCCACAAGAGACCCAGTACTTC. Translated: CASSFGVTGGPQETQYF.